This T cell receptor (beta chain) originates from a study of blood T cells in healthy people across ages. The V and J ends lost 1 base and 0 bases, in that order; junction bases with no gene match: 17. CDR1 is SQVTM and CDR2 is ANQGSEA in the germline V gene. This CDR3 region has 20 residues. Points from the study as a whole: While age rose, TCR beta diversity per million T cells dropped in a roughly linear way.

Next came a second PCR, run for roughly 6 to 11 cycles, which used a sample-barcoded 5' primer along with a J-beta primer mix. TCRdb re-derived calls from the 5' RACE reads in MiXCR, one entry per CDR3 protein. The table lists fewer than 900,000 distinct CDR3 sequences, about 37% of them singletons. Worth noting for this clonotype: Its target is not known.

This clonotype was sampled from a man between 18 and 29 years old in good health. What was sequenced was blood. V and J are TRBV29-1 and TRBJ2-7, with 11 nucleotides matching TRBD2. CDR3 DNA: TGCAGCGTTGAAGGGTGGAGGACTAGCGGGCCTCAGCCCGTCTCCTACGAGCAGTACTTC. Amino acids: CSVEGWRTSGPQPVSYEQYF.